This T cell receptor beta chain came from a study of blood T cell repertoires in COVID-19. Looking at the study overall: T cells, B-cell-depleted T cells, or PBMCs provided the cDNA or gDNA that served as material.

TCRdb's copy holds only in-frame clones and misses some; the assay was immunoSEQ multiplex PCR. The sample consists of approximately 250,000 clones, around four fifths of them appearing once. CDR3 length: 15 amino acids. V lost 5 bases to trimming and J lost 5 bases; unmatched junction nucleotides: 8. CDR1 MNHEY and CDR2 SMNVEV come from the germline V gene (reference sequence). Everyone who took part was about 18 to 90 years old, and they came from about two dozen US areas. V is TRBV27 and J is TRBJ2-5, with 10 positions matching TRBD1. Source material: PBMCs or T cells enriched from blood (not recorded which). This TCR derives from a man aged 25-45 years with acute COVID-19. The CDR3 coding sequence is TGTGCCAGCAGTCGGACGACAGGGGGCATGGAGACCCAGTACTTC. Its translation: CASSRTTGGMETQYF.